The following is a TCR beta chain sequence with its context. Antigen specificity is unknown. Time point here: blood 2 weeks post-SBRT. Treatment noted: 15 Gy SBRT to primary tumor, nephrectomy 4 weeks later. The tumor was a clear cell renal cell carcinoma. The table came from immunoSEQ multiplex PCR; TCRdb's copy has only in-frame clones and leaves some out. Of about 150,000 clones listed, approximately 90% were seen once; the top ten hold over 10%. The data derive from a study of radiation and T cells in renal cell carcinoma. Study-wide context: Nephrectomy followed 15 Gy stereotactic body radiation by 4 weeks. Study-wide results and caveats: Top tumor clonotypes rose in blood 2 weeks post-radiation, then contracted. Without pretreatment biopsies, baseline tumor clonotype presence was undetermined.

This CDR3 has 13 residues. Germline CDR1 GTSNPN, CDR2 SVGIG (reference sequence). V shed 6 bases and J shed 3 bases, with 15 bases lying between them. The V and J genes are TRBV30 and TRBJ2-7, with D perhaps matching TRBD1 (6 bases). This TCR was sampled from a woman aged 45-65 years with renal cell carcinoma. The material sequenced was blood, taken from a patient whose treatment included radiotherapy and nephrectomy. Here the CDR3 reads CACSLGQRYEQYF. DNA for the CDR3: TGTGCCTGTTCCCTCGGACAGCGCTACGAGCAGTACTTC.